This T cell receptor beta chain was recorded in a study of T cell changes during pregnancy in multiple sclerosis. Only a few counts were recorded for this clone. TCRdb's table, derived via immunoSEQ multiplex PCR, lists solely in-frame clones and lacks some. This sample yields tens of thousands of clones, of which 85% to 90% are seen a single time; about 5.1% belongs to the top ten. The V and J ends lost 0 bases and 5 bases respectively, with 9 bases between them. Germline V gene sequence: CDR1 GTSNPN, CDR2 SVGIG (reference sequence). The CDR3 runs 13 residues. The source was peripheral blood, collected after pregnancy. The clonotype originates from a female donor in good health, enrolled as a control in a pregnancy study. V usage is TRBV30 and J usage is TRBJ2-3, with D perhaps TRBD2 (5 bases). Here the CDR3 DNA reads TGTGCCTGGAGTGTTACTGCGGGAGATACGCAGTATTTT. Translated: CAWSVTAGDTQYF. Based on the CDR3 plus reference TRBV30 and TRBJ2-3, the full variable domain is SQTIHQWPATLVQPVGSPLSLECTVEGTSNPNLYWYRQAAGRGLQLLFYSVGIGQISSEVPQNLSASRPQDRQFILSSKKLLLSDSGFYLCAWSVTAGDTQYFGPGTRLTVL.